This is a list of T cell receptor beta chains from one sample in a study of response to subunit inactivated influenza vaccine. TCRdb processed the RT-PCR reads anew with MiXCR; each CDR3 protein has one entry. The profile shows more than 700,000 distinct CDR3 sequences, 21% of them singletons. Sequenced material: PBMCs from blood, taken around 5 days after vaccination. These receptors all come from a man aged 50-59 years who received an inactivated influenza vaccine. Each CDR3 is given with its conserved first and last residue. D genes are given only for firm matches. Rows give clone size only sometimes, using once, few, many, or a class for an expanded clone.

TRBD1	TRBJ2-3	TRBV29-1	14	few	TGCAGCGTTGAAAAGGGGGCCCCGGGGGATACGCAGTATTTT	CSVEKGAPGDTQYF
-	TRBJ2-1	TRBV5-5	13	few	TGTGCCAGCAGCTTTCTCCCCCACAATGAGCAGTTCTTC	CASSFLPHNEQFF
-	TRBJ2-7	TRBV5-6	14	few	TGTGCCAGCACAACCGTCGGAGGGGCCTACGAGCAGTACTTC	CASTTVGGAYEQYF
-	TRBJ2-5	TRBV20-1	15	-	TGCAGTGCTAGAGTCTTGCAGGGAAGAAAGGAGACCCAGTACTTC	CSARVLQGRKETQYF
TRBD2	TRBJ2-7	TRBV4-2	17	-	TGTGCCAGCAGCCAAGACTGGGGACTAGCAAGGCCCTACGAGCAGTACTTC	CASSQDWGLARPYEQYF
TRBD2	TRBJ2-2	TRBV7-3	15	few	TGTGCCAGCAGCTCAAGCGGGAGAAAGACCGGGGAGCTGTTTTTT	CASSSSGRKTGELFF
-	TRBJ1-3	TRBV10-3	16	-	TGTGCCATCAGTGAGTCAGGGAGTTCCTCTGGAAACACCATATATTTT	CAISESGSSSGNTIYF
-	TRBJ1-1	TRBV30	15	-	TGTGCCTGGAGTGTAAGAGGGACGGTGAACACTGAAGCTTTCTTT	CAWSVRGTVNTEAFF
TRBD1	TRBJ1-1	TRBV11-2	13	-	TGTGCCAGCAGCCCCCGGGACAGGGAGGGAGCTTTCTTT	CASSPRDREGAFF
TRBD2	TRBJ2-1	TRBV29-1	14	-	TGCAGCGTGATGACTAGCGGGAGATACAATGAGCAGTTCTTC	CSVMTSGRYNEQFF
TRBD2	TRBJ2-2	TRBV27	19	-	TGTGCCAGCAGTTTATCGAACAGGGGGTCTAGCGGGGGCACCGGGGAGCTGTTTTTT	CASSLSNRGSSGGTGELFF
-	TRBJ2-7	TRBV20-1	11	few	TGCAGTGGAGGGAAAAACTACGAGCAGTACTTC	CSGGKNYEQYF
TRBD1	TRBJ1-2	TRBV20-1	14	few	TGCAGTGCCAGTCCCGGGACAGGGGACTATGGCTACACCTTC	CSASPGTGDYGYTF
-	TRBJ2-3	TRBV30	14	-	TGTGCCTGGAGTTACAGGGTCCACACAGATACGCAGTATTTT	CAWSYRVHTDTQYF
-	TRBJ1-1	TRBV9	15	-	TGTGCCAGCAGCGTCGTTGGCAGGGGGAACACTGAAGCTTTCTTT	CASSVVGRGNTEAFF
TRBD2	TRBJ2-5	TRBV7-9	16	-	TGTGCCAGCAGAAACGGACTAGCGGGACCTCAAGAGACCCAGTACTTC	CASRNGLAGPQETQYF
TRBD2	TRBJ2-5	TRBV4-3	15	many	TGCGCCAGCAGCCAAGCGACTAGCGGGACAGAGACCCAGTACTTC	CASSQATSGTETQYF
-	TRBJ2-5	TRBV4-3	19	-	TGCGCCAGCAGCCAAGAACTACCCGACCTTGTGGGGCGGAGGGAGACCCAGTACTTC	CASSQELPDLVGRRETQYF
-	TRBJ1-1	TRBV4-1	14	-	TGCGCCAGCAGCCAAGATTCTACGACGTCTGAAGCTTTCTTT	CASSQDSTTSEAFF
-	TRBJ2-1	TRBV27	17	-	TGTGCCAGCAGTCGAAACACTGGGGGGTACTCCTACAATGAGCAGTTCTTC	CASSRNTGGYSYNEQFF
TRBD1	TRBJ2-7	TRBV4-1	19	few	TGCGCCAGCAGCCAAGATCAGTTCCTCGTGATATCAGGGGGCTACGAGCAGTACTTC	CASSQDQFLVISGGYEQYF
TRBD1	TRBJ1-4	TRBV5-1	17	few	TGCGCCAGCAGCTGGCCCCTAACAGGGGGAACTAATGAAAAACTGTTTTTT	CASSWPLTGGTNEKLFF
-	TRBJ2-7	TRBV29-1	13	few	TGCAGCGTTGACGTCGGGATGGGCTACGAGCAGTACTTC	CSVDVGMGYEQYF
-	TRBJ2-3	TRBV20-1	15	many	TGCAGTGCCCCGGACTGGGGGAGAAGCACAGATACGCAGTATTTT	CSAPDWGRSTDTQYF
-	TRBJ2-7	TRBV10-3	13	-	TGTGCCATCACACCGACAAAAGGACACGAGCAGTACTTC	CAITPTKGHEQYF
-	TRBJ1-2	TRBV20-1	15	few	TGCAGTAATCCGGCCCAATCAGGGGCGGACTATGGCTACACCTTC	CSNPAQSGADYGYTF
-	TRBJ2-3	TRBV7-6	18	-	TGTGCCAGCAGCCCTACCCCGCGTTATGGGGCCAGCACAGATACGCAGTATTTT	CASSPTPRYGASTDTQYF
-	TRBJ1-1	TRBV7-2	12	few	TGTGCCAGCAGCTTAATATCTACTGAAGCTTTCTTT	CASSLISTEAFF
TRBD2	TRBJ2-1	TRBV5-4	15	-	TGTGCCAGCAGCTTGGCTCGGGGGGTGCATTCTGAGCAGTTCTTC	CASSLARGVHSEQFF
TRBD2	TRBJ2-7	TRBV4-3	14	-	TGCGCCAGCAGCCACTCGGCGGGGGGGTACGAGCAGTACTTC	CASSHSAGGYEQYF
TRBD1	TRBJ2-1	TRBV4-2	13	many	TGTGCCAGCAGCCAGGCCACAGGGGAAAGGCAGTTCTTC	CASSQATGERQFF
-	TRBJ1-5	TRBV28	14	few	TGTGCCAGCAACGAAGAATATAGCAATCAGCCCCAGCATTTT	CASNEEYSNQPQHF
-	TRBJ1-2	TRBV25-1	16	few	TGTGCCAGCAGCCCCACCCCAGGGCAAGCTAACTATGGCTACACCTTC	CASSPTPGQANYGYTF
-	TRBJ2-5	TRBV4-3	13	few	TGCGCCAGCAGCCGTCACTTAGGAGAGACCCAGTACTTC	CASSRHLGETQYF
-	TRBJ2-1	TRBV14	14	-	TGTGCCAGCAGCCAAGATGTCTGGGACAATGAGCAGTTCTTC	CASSQDVWDNEQFF
TRBD1	TRBJ1-2	TRBV9	14	-	TGTGCCAGCAACATCGGGACAGGGGTCTATGGCTACACCTTC	CASNIGTGVYGYTF
TRBD1	TRBJ2-2	TRBV12-3/TRBV12-4	14	many	TGTGCCAGCAGTTCAGGGGGCCGCACCGGGGAGCTGTTTTTT	CASSSGGRTGELFF
TRBD2	TRBJ2-3	TRBV24-1	16	-	TGTGCCACCAGTGATTACGGACTAGCGGGGGCAGATACGCAGTATTTT	CATSDYGLAGADTQYF
TRBD1	TRBJ2-7	TRBV4-2	13	-	TGTGCCAGCAGTCCAGGGGGATACTACGAGCAGTACTTC	CASSPGGYYEQYF
-	TRBJ2-3	TRBV20-1	10	-	TGCAGTGCCTTTGTAAATACGCAGTATTTT	CSAFVNTQYF
-	TRBJ2-3	TRBV11-2	15	-	TGTGCCAGCAGCTTAGGCCCCCGACTGGGCTATACGCAGTATTTT	CASSLGPRLGYTQYF
-	TRBJ1-1	TRBV15	13	few	TGTGCCACCAGCAGAGAGGTGAACACTGAAGCTTTCTTT	CATSREVNTEAFF
TRBD1	TRBJ2-5	TRBV30	13	few	TGTGCCTGGCTGGGACAGTACCAAGAGACCCAGTACTTC	CAWLGQYQETQYF
TRBD1	TRBJ2-7	TRBV4-1	15	-	TGCGCCAGCAGCCAAGAGGTGACAGGGCGGTTCGGGCAGTACTTC	CASSQEVTGRFGQYF
-	TRBJ2-3	TRBV12-3/TRBV12-4	15	-	TGTGCCAGCAGTTTCGGCCAGGGACATACAGATACGCAGTATTTT	CASSFGQGHTDTQYF
TRBD2	TRBJ2-5	TRBV4-2	15	few	TGTGCCAGCAGCCAAGTGGGAGCGGGAGAGAAGACCCAGTACTTC	CASSQVGAGEKTQYF
-	TRBJ1-1	TRBV4-2	15	-	TGTGCCAGCAGCTCCGGACCGCGGATGAACACTGAAGCTTTCTTT	CASSSGPRMNTEAFF
TRBD1	TRBJ2-1	TRBV29-1	15	many	TGCAGCGTTGCCTTCGGACAGGGGACCTCCAATGAGCAGTTCTTC	CSVAFGQGTSNEQFF
TRBD1	TRBJ1-4	TRBV7-6	15	few	TGTGCCAGCAGCTCCGGACAGGCCTCTAATGAAAAACTGTTTTTT	CASSSGQASNEKLFF
TRBD2	TRBJ2-5	TRBV6-2/TRBV6-3	15	-	TGTGCCAGCAGCCGGACTAGCGGGAGCACAGAGACCCAGTACTTC	CASSRTSGSTETQYF